Below, 19 T cell receptor beta chains from the same sample are listed, as sequenced in a study of tumor-infiltrating lymphocytes in primary liver carcinoma. TCR beta cDNA was prepared out of roughly 520 ng total RNA by means of a constant-region primer. Construction of TCR beta libraries relied on three successive nested multiplex PCR rounds employing slightly modified ARM-PCR. Investigators reported that the first two PCR rounds, at roughly 11 cycles each, used TRBV1-TRBV30 forward primers with a C-beta reverse primer. From the multiplex PCR reads, TCRdb called clonotypes with MiXCR, one entry per CDR3 protein. The profile covers around 99,000 distinct CDR3 sequences, with about 73% appearing a single time and around 30% taken by the ten largest. From 20-30 mg of unsorted bulk tissue, DNA and RNA were co-extracted together. The sequenced sample consisted of tumor-adjacent normal liver tissue. The receptor set was obtained from a man aged 40-55 years with primary liver carcinoma and hepatitis B virus infection.

This clonotype appeared a few times. The chain employs TRBV28 and TRBJ2-7, with 7 bases identical to TRBD1. There are 13 residues in the CDR3. The germline CDR1 and CDR2 sequences are MDHEN and SYDVKM. Trimming cost V 5 bases and J 4 bases; bases outside gene matches: 5. The CDR3 DNA follows: TGTGCCAGCAGTGGAACAGGGGCTTACGAGCAGTACTTC. Translated: CASSGTGAYEQYF. Supplemented by reference TRBV28 and TRBJ2-7, the full variable domain reads DVKVTQSSRYLVKRTGEKVFLECVQDMDHENMFWYRQDPGLGLRLIYFSYDVKMKEKGDIPEGYSVSREKKERFSLILESASTNQTSMYLCASSGTGAYEQYFGPGTRLTVT.

This clonotype has only one observation. This may be a read error: a much more frequent sequence differs by one nucleotide. The chain joins TRBV6-5 to TRBJ2-2; 7 bases line up with TRBD2. Germline assignment: CDR1 MNHEY and CDR2 SVGAGI. The length of the CDR3 is 16 residues. As DNA, the CDR3 is TGTGCCAGCAGTTTTCTAGCGGAGCCGAACACCGGGGAGCCGTTTTTT. Translation: CASSFLAEPNTGEPFF.

To note about this clonotype: An end of the junction does not agree with germline; a read error may underlie this. This chain joins TRBV4-2 and TRBJ2-2, with D perhaps TRBD2 (6 bases). The CDR3 sequence is 16 residues long. Germline V gene sequence: CDR1 LGHNA, CDR2 YNFKEQ. CDR3 protein: CVSSQGASANTGGLFF. The CDR3 region has the DNA TGTGTCAGCAGCCAAGGAGCCTCCGCGAACACCGGGGGGCTGTTTTTT.

This chain uses TRBV11-2 with TRBJ2-7, with TRBD1 matching 10 bases. Germline values: CDR1 SGHAT, CDR2 FQNNGV. Trimming cost V 3 bases and J 5 bases; bases outside gene matches: 7. The CDR3 extends over 15 amino acids. CDR3 region: CASSLLVGTGDEQYF. CDR3 nucleotide sequence: TGTGCCAGCAGCTTGCTCGTGGGGACAGGGGACGAGCAGTACTTC.

V usage is TRBV4-2 and J usage is TRBJ2-1; a weak D match, TRBD2 (6 bases). V gave up 0 bases and J gave up 7 bases, with 22 bases separating them. From germline, CDR1 is LGHNA and CDR2 YNFKEQ. This CDR3 is built from 18 residues. Here the CDR3 reads CASSQETIAASSQNEQFF. CDR3 nucleotide sequence: TGTGCCAGCAGCCAAGAAACTATAGCGGCAAGCTCCCAAAATGAGCAGTTCTTC.

Worth noting for this clonotype: The CDR3 carries no conserved terminal phenylalanine or tryptophan, so it likely arises from a read error. The DNA is omitted, as the CDR3 cannot be located on it reliably, and the CDR3 follows TCRdb's listing. The genes are TRBV29-1 and TRBJ2-7; the DNA was not compared with TRBD1, the D call given in the table. With termini counted, the CDR3 has 15 amino acids. CDR1 is SQVTM and CDR2 is ANQGSEA in the germline V gene. The CDR3 sequence: CSVGGGTGAPYERYL.

At least ten counts were recorded for this clonotype. A much bigger clone sits one base away, suggesting this may be a read error. V and J are TRBV11-2 and TRBJ1-2, with D possibly TRBD1 on 5 matching bases. Looked up from germline, CDR1 is SGHAT and CDR2 is FQNNGV. Between the trimmed V and J ends, which lost 3 bases and 7 bases, there was a span of 15 bases. CDR3 size: 14 residues. CDR3 sequence: CASSFTGVTCGYTF. CDR3 DNA sequence: TGTGCCAGCAGCTTTACAGGCGTTACCTGTGGCTACACCTTC.

The chain links TRBV7-9 to TRBJ2-7, with D possibly being TRBD1 (6 bases). Germline CDR1 and CDR2: SEHNR and FQNEAQ (reference sequence). This CDR3 has 15 amino acids. The ends were cut back, 1 base at V and 1 base at J, with 11 bases in the middle. CDR3 region: CASSLGMGASYEQYF. The CDR3 DNA reads as TGTGCCAGCAGCTTAGGGATGGGGGCGTCCTACGAGCAGTACTTC.

Points on this clonotype: This may come from a read error, since a much larger clone is one base off. This rearrangement joins TRBV6-1 to TRBJ2-1; the D gene is possibly TRBD2 (5 bases). Per the germline V gene, CDR1 is MNHNS and CDR2 is SASEGT. The CDR3 contains 14 residues. The CDR3 is CVSSNGVVYNEQFF. CDR3 nucleotide sequence: TGTGTCAGCAGTAACGGGGTAGTATACAATGAGCAGTTCTTC.

For this clonotype: An end of the junction does not agree with germline; a read error may underlie this. The J gene is TRBJ2-3, the V gene TRBV11-2; a weak D match, TRBD2 (5 bases). The CDR3 is made up of 14 amino acids. In germline, CDR1 is SGHAT, CDR2 FQNNGV. CDR3 DNA: TGTGTCAGCAGGCCCGGACTCAGCGCCGATAGGCAGTATTTT. Translating it yields CVSRPGLSADRQYF. The full variable domain, its missing parts supplied by reference TRBV11-2 and TRBJ2-3, is EAGVAQSPRYKIIEKRQSVAFWCNPISGHATLYWYQQILGQGPKLLIQFQNNGVVDDSQLPKDRFSAERLKGVDSTLKIQPAKLEDSAVYLCVSRPGLSADRQYFGPGTRLTVL.

The V and J genes are TRBV11-2 and TRBJ2-5; TRBD2 is a possible D gene (6 bases). CDR1 is SGHAT and CDR2 is FQNNGV in the germline V gene. This CDR3 region has 18 residues. With 6 bases removed from V and 0 bases from J, the gap between germline ends came to 23 bases. Here the CDR3 reads CASSLRPGLKAYQETQYF. The CDR3 nucleotides read TGTGCCAGCAGTTTACGTCCTGGACTAAAGGCGTACCAAGAGACCCAGTACTTC.

This clonotype was recorded once. One junction end disagrees with the germline gene, perhaps due to a read error. J is TRBJ2-5 and V is TRBV6-5; the D call may be TRBD1 or TRBD2 (5 bases each). Per the germline V gene, CDR1 is MNHEY and CDR2 is SVGAGI. The CDR3 loop spans 14 amino acids. CDR3 DNA: TGTGCCAGCAGTTACATGGGGGTGAGCGAGATCCAGTACTTC. The encoded protein is CASSYMGVSEIQYF.

About this clonotype: This clone may be a read error of a much larger clone one base away. In nucleotides, the CDR3 is TGTGCCAGCAGCTCCGGACATGCGAACACTGATGCTTTCTTT. Amino acids: CASSSGHANTDAFF. The J gene is TRBJ1-1, the V gene TRBV13; D is possibly TRBD1 (5 bases). CDR1 is PRHDT and CDR2 is FYEKMQ in the germline V gene (reference sequence). The CDR3 is 14 amino acids.

V usage is TRBV21-1 and J usage is TRBJ2-7; the D call in the table, TRBD2, was not verified against the DNA. TRBV21-1 constitutes a pseudogene. The length of the CDR3 is 15 residues. CDR3 sequence: CASIHTTSGIGEQYF. The CDR3 nucleotides read TGTGCCAGCATCCACACGACTAGCGGGATTGGGGAGCAGTACTTC.

Comment on this clonotype: The germline gene is not matched at one end of the junction; a read error may be the cause. The V call is TRBV6-5, the J call TRBJ2-7, with TRBD2 as a possible D gene (6 bases). The CDR3 totals 11 residues. Germline values: CDR1 MNHEY, CDR2 SVGAGI. The CDR3 DNA reads as TGTGCCAACAGTTTGGGAGGAGAGCAGTACTTC. Its translation is CANSLGGEQYF.

This clonotype was picked up one time. The conserved closing phenylalanine or tryptophan is absent in this CDR3, likely reflecting a read error. Because the CDR3's place on the DNA is in doubt, the DNA is left out and the CDR3 is given as listed by TCRdb. This rearrangement joins TRBV6-2 or TRBV6-3 to TRBJ1-1; TRBD1, the D gene given by the table, was not confirmed from the DNA. CDR1 and CDR2 (germline): MNHEY, SVGEGT. The CDR3 comprises 15 residues, both ends counted. The CDR3: CASSLPRTLNTEVFL.

Note on this clonotype: One base away lies a much larger clone, so this may be a sequencing read error. The CDR3 loop reads CVSSRQGDYGYTF. CDR3 nucleotides: TGTGTCAGCAGCCGACAGGGAGACTATGGCTACACCTTC. This chain uses TRBV6-1 with TRBJ1-2; 7 bases align to TRBD1. Germline-derived CDR1 and CDR2 are MNHNS and SASEGT. The CDR3 has 13 amino acids.

This clonotype occurred a few times. This sequence may be a read error, since a much larger clone differs from it by one base. This chain connects TRBV5-1 to TRBJ2-7; no clear D. The V end was cut by 1 base, the J end by 0 bases, with 11 bases between. CDR1 and CDR2 (germline): SGHRS, YFSETQ. The CDR3 is 15 amino acids. In nucleotides, the CDR3 is TGCGCCAGCAGCTTGACAAGTGGGAACTCCTACGAGCAGTACTTC. Amino acid sequence: CASSLTSGNSYEQYF.

Comment on this clonotype: One end of the junction varies from germline; a read error may be responsible. The rearrangement links TRBV11-2 to TRBJ2-1; D is ambiguous. There are 13 residues in the CDR3. Germline V gene lookup returns CDR1 SGHAT and CDR2 FQNNGV. The CDR3 spells CASSPNYGDEQFF. DNA for the CDR3: TGTGCCAGCAGTCCCAACTATGGCGATGAACAGTTCTTC.